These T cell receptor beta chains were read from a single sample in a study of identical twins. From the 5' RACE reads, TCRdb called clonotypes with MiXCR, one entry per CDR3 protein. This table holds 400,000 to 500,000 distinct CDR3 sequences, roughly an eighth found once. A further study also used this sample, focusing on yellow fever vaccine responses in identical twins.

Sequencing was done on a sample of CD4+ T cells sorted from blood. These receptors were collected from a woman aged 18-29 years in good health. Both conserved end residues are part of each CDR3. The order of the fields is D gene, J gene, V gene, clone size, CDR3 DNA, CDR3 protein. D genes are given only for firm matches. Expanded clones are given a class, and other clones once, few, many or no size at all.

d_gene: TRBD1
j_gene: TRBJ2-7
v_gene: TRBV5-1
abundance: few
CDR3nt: TGCGCCAGCAGCCCCGAGAGGGGGCTATTGGAGGAGCAGTACTTC
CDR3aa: CASSPERGLLEEQYF

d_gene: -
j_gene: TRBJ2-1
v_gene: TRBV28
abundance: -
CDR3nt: TGTGCCAGCAGTTTATTTCGAGGGCGTAATGAGCAGTTCTTC
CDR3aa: CASSLFRGRNEQFF

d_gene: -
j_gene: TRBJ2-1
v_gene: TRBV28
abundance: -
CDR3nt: TGTGCCAGCAGTTTATTCGGCGGAGGGGGGATAAATAGGCAGTTCTTC
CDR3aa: CASSLFGGGGINRQFF

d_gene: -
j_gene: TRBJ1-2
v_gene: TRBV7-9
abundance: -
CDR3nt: TGTGCCAGCAGCCCCGGACAGTACTATGGCTACACCTTC
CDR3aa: CASSPGQYYGYTF

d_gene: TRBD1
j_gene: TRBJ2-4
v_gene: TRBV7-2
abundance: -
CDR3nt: TGTGCCAGCAGCTTAGGGGGACAGGGTATGAAAAACATTCAGTACTTC
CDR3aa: CASSLGGQGMKNIQYF

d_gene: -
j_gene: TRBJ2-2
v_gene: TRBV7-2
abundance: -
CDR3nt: TGTGCCAGCAGCTTAGCGTTTGGCTTACTAAACACCGGGGAGCTGTTTTTT
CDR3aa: CASSLAFGLLNTGELFF

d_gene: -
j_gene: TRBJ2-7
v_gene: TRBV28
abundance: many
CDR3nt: TGTGCCAGCAGTTTATCACCAACCTACGAGCAGTACTTC
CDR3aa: CASSLSPTYEQYF

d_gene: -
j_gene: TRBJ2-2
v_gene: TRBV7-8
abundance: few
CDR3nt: TGTGCCAGCAGCTGGAGACCGGGACCGAACACCGGGGAGCTGTTTTTT
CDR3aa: CASSWRPGPNTGELFF

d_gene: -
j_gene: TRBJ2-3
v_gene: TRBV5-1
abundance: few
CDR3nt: TGCGCCAGCAGTCTTGGAGTGGATACGCAGTATTTT
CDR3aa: CASSLGVDTQYF

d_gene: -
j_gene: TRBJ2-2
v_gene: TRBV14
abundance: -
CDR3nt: TGTGCCAGCAGGGGACAACCAAACACCGGGGAGCTGTTTTTT
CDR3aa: CASRGQPNTGELFF

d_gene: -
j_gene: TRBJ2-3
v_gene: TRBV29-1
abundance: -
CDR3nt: TGCAGCGCCAGCGGCTCAAGCACAGATACGCAGTATTTT
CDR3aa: CSASGSSTDTQYF

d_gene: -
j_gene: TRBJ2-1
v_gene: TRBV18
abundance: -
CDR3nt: TGTGCCAGCTCACCACTACCGGGACCCAGCTCCTACAATGAGCAGTTCTTC
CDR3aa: CASSPLPGPSSYNEQFF

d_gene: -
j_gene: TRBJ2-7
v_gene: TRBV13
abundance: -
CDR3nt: TGTGCCAGCAGCTCTCGACAGGACAACTCCTACGAGCAGTACTTC
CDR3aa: CASSSRQDNSYEQYF

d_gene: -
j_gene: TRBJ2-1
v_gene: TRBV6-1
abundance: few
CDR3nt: TGTGCCAGCAGTACCCGGGACTCCAAGCAGTTCTTC
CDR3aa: CASSTRDSKQFF

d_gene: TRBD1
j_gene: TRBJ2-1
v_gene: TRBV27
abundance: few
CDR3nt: TGTGCCAGCAGGGCTTTGGGGACAGGGTCCTACAATGAGCAGTTCTTC
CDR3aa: CASRALGTGSYNEQFF

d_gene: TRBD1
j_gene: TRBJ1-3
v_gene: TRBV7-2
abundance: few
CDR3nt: TGTGCCAGCAGCGGCCGACAGGGAGCTGGAAACACCATATATTTT
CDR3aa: CASSGRQGAGNTIYF

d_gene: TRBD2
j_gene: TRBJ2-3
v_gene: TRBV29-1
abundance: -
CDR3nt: TGCAGCGTCCGGGAGGGCACAGATACGCAGTATTTT
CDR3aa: CSVREGTDTQYF

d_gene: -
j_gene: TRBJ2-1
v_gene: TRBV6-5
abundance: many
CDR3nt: TGTGCCAGCAGTTACATTGGGGAGTTGGGGTCGAATGAGCAGTTCTTC
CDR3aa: CASSYIGELGSNEQFF